Below are 8 T cell receptor beta chains sequenced from a single sample in a study of T cell clonotyping in hematopoietic cell transplantation. Sequenced by immunoSEQ multiplex PCR; TCRdb stores in-frame clones only, minus some. The sample shows about 36,000 clones, 75% to 90% of them seen only once. The material sequenced was peripheral blood mononuclear cells. These receptors were taken from a woman between 40 and 50 years old in good health. Some clones in this sample may be carry-over from other donors' samples.

This sequence joins TRBV19 and TRBJ2-3, with D possibly matching TRBD2 (5 bases). The V gene lost 8 bases and the J gene lost 0 bases, with 12 bases spanning the gap. This CDR3 region has 14 residues. Per germline, CDR1 LNHDA and CDR2 SQIVND (reference sequence). CDR3 loop: CASGLGGSTDTQYF. The DNA for the CDR3 is TGTGCCAGTGGACTGGGCGGGAGCACAGATACGCAGTATTTT.

This sequence joins TRBV28 and TRBJ1-3, with D perhaps TRBD1 (6 bases). V gave up 5 bases and J gave up 2 bases, with 13 bases separating them. This CDR3 spans 15 amino acids. Germline-derived CDR1 and CDR2 are MDHEN and SYDVKM. CDR3 sequence: CASSTYRVAGNTIYF. As DNA, the CDR3 is TGTGCCAGCAGTACTTACAGGGTGGCTGGAAACACCATATATTTT.

This clone has more than one count but fewer than ten. V is TRBV6-1 and J is TRBJ1-5; 9 bases line up with TRBD1. The CDR3 is 15 residues long. V was clipped by 4 bases and J by 2 bases; unmatched bases: 3. Germline CDR1 is MNHNS and CDR2 is SASEGT. The CDR3 DNA sequence: TGTGCCAGCAGTGGGGACAGGGCCGGCAATCAGCCCCAGCATTTT. Encoded protein: CASSGDRAGNQPQHF.

V and J are TRBV7-2 and TRBJ2-1; no firm D call. V lost 2 bases to trimming and J lost 0 bases, with 8 bases between them. The CDR3 spans 15 residues. The germline gives CDR1 SGHTA, CDR2 FQGNSA. CDR3 DNA: TGTGCCAGCAGCTTAACTACCAGCTCCTACAATGAGCAGTTCTTC. Translation: CASSLTTSSYNEQFF.

This clone was observed a few times. The chain couples TRBV28 to TRBJ1-4; 9 positions agree with TRBD1. The germline V gene encodes CDR1 MDHEN and CDR2 SYDVKM. The CDR3 spans 14 residues. V was clipped by 6 bases and J by 8 bases; unmatched bases: 7. The CDR3 spells CASRLQGAREKLFF. The CDR3 bases are TGTGCCAGCAGGCTACAGGGGGCTCGAGAAAAACTGTTTTTT.

In DNA, the CDR3 is TGTGCCAGCAGTCCTAGCGGCCCCTACGAGCAGTACTTC. The encoded protein is CASSPSGPYEQYF. The V call is TRBV28, the J call TRBJ2-7, with TRBD2 matching over 7 bases. The germline V gene has CDR1 MDHEN and CDR2 SYDVKM. The trim removed 5 bases at V and 2 bases at J, leaving 3 bases unmatched. This CDR3 region has 13 residues.

This chain connects TRBV10-1 to TRBJ1-2, with 7 bases matching TRBD1. CDR3 length: 14 residues. V was clipped by 2 bases and J by 4 bases; unmatched bases: 4. CDR1 and CDR2 (germline): WNHNN, SYGVQD (reference sequence). CDR3 loop: CASSEGRDSYGYTF. As DNA, the CDR3 is TGCGCCAGCAGTGAGGGCAGGGACAGCTATGGCTACACCTTC.

This clone was seen more than once but under ten times. The V and J genes are TRBV4-2 and TRBJ2-7; the D is unclear. CDR1 LGHNA and CDR2 YNFKEQ come from the germline V gene. The CDR3 spans 13 residues. Trimming stripped 1 base from V and 2 bases from J, with 6 bases between. CDR3 loop: CASSQGEAYEQYF. In DNA, the CDR3 is TGTGCCAGCAGCCAAGGTGAGGCCTACGAGCAGTACTTC.